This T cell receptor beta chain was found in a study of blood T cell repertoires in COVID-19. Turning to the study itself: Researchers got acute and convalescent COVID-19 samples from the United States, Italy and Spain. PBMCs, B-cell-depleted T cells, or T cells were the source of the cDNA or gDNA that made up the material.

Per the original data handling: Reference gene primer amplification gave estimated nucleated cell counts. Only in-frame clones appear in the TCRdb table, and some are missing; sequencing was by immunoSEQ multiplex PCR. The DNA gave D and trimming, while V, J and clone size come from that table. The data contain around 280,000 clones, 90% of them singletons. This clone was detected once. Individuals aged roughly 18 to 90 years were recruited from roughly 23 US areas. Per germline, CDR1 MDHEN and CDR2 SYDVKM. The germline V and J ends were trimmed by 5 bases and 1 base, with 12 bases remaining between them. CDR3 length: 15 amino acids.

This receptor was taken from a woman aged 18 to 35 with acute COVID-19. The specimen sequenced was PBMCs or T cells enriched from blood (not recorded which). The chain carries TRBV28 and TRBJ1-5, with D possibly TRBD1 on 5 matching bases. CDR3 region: CASSPNRMSNQPQHF. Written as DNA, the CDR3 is TGTGCCAGCAGTCCGAACAGGATGAGCAATCAGCCCCAGCATTTT.